The 15 T cell receptor beta chains given below trace back to one sample, sequenced in a study of cytomegalovirus exposure and HLA in healthy donors. TCRdb's copy holds only in-frame clones and misses some; the assay was immunoSEQ multiplex PCR. Of some 290,000 clones listed, 70% to 90% are singletons. The specimen sequenced was PBMCs. Receptors originate from a man aged 25 to 40 in good health and CMV-seronegative.

The genes are TRBV11-2 and TRBJ2-3; 9 nucleotides agree with TRBD2. J was trimmed by 4 bases and V by 1 base; bases with no gene match: 6. CDR3 length equals 16 residues. CDR1 is SGHAT and CDR2 is FQNNGV in the germline V gene. Here the CDR3 DNA reads TGTGCCAGCAGCTTAGCGACGGCTAGCGGGGCAGATACGCAGTATTTT. Protein: CASSLATASGADTQYF.

This clone has only one observation. The CDR3 loop is CSVGGGFLTDTQYF. CDR3 nucleotide sequence: TGCAGCGTTGGTGGGGGGTTTTTAACAGATACGCAGTATTTT. The chain joins TRBV29-1 to TRBJ2-3; D possibly corresponds to TRBD2 (6 bases). From germline, CDR1 is SQVTM and CDR2 ANQGSEA. With 4 bases removed from V and 3 bases from J, the gap between germline ends came to 14 bases. The CDR3 covers 14 residues.

The rearrangement links TRBV6-1 to TRBJ1-4; no definite D call. Germline V CDR1 and CDR2: MNHNS, SASEGT. There are 15 residues in the CDR3. V lost 1 base and J lost 7, with 13 bases in between. The CDR3 DNA is TGTGCCAGCAGTGAAGGTCGGGGAGAGAGTGAAAAACTGTTTTTT. Its protein is CASSEGRGESEKLFF.

The V call is TRBV6-5, the J call TRBJ2-5; 7 bases agree with TRBD2. This CDR3 has 15 residues. The J segment lost 4 bases and the V segment lost 2 bases, leaving 7 bases of the junction unmatched. In germline, CDR1 is MNHEY, CDR2 SVGAGI. The CDR3 here is CASSYGFGTIETQYF. The DNA of the CDR3 is TGTGCCAGCAGTTACGGGTTTGGGACTATAGAGACCCAGTACTTC.

The V gene is TRBV7-2, the J gene TRBJ2-5; D possibly corresponds to TRBD2 (7 bases). Germline V gene lookup returns CDR1 SGHTA and CDR2 FQGNSA. V lost 2 bases, J lost 3 bases, and 13 bases lay in between. The length of the CDR3 is 15 residues. In nucleotides, the CDR3 is TGTGCCAGCAGCTTATGGGGCGGGGGCGAAGAGACCCAGTACTTC. It yields the protein CASSLWGGGEETQYF.

This chain links TRBV7-2 with TRBJ1-5; tentatively, D is TRBD1 (6 bases). CDR3 length equals 16 residues. CDR1 is SGHTA and CDR2 is FQGNSA in the germline V gene. The V end lost 1 base, the J end lost 3 bases, and 13 bases lay between the germline ends. Here the CDR3 DNA reads TGTGCCAGCAGCTTAGACAGCCAGGGGTCCAATCAGCCCCAGCATTTT. Protein sequence: CASSLDSQGSNQPQHF.

CDR3 residues: CATSRDAGPRRETQYF. The CDR3 DNA reads TGTGCCACCAGCAGAGACGCAGGTCCTCGACGGGAGACCCAGTACTTC. The chain couples TRBV15 to TRBJ2-5, with D unresolved. This CDR3 is built from 16 residues. Germline loops: CDR1 LNHNV, CDR2 YYDKDF (reference sequence). The ends were cut back, 0 bases at V and 5 bases at J, with 16 bases in the middle.

As concerns this clone: Other DNA sequences in this sample translate to the same CDR3. This chain joins TRBV29-1 and TRBJ1-2; TRBD1 agrees at 9 bases. Germline V lookup: CDR1 SQVTM, CDR2 ANQGSEA. V was pared by 3 bases and J by 5 bases, with 1 base of the junction left unmatched. CDR3 length equals 12 residues. The CDR3 region is CSVETGGYGYTF. CDR3 nucleotides: TGCAGCGTTGAGACAGGGGGGTATGGCTACACCTTC.

V gene TRBV4-1 combines with J gene TRBJ2-5, with 7 bases that match TRBD1. V was pared by 2 bases and J by 3 bases, with 15 bases of the junction left unmatched. Germline CDR1 is MGHRA and CDR2 is YSYEKL. The length of the CDR3 is 18 residues. The CDR3 is CASSQLGVFQGQKETQYF. Written as DNA, the CDR3 is TGCGCCAGCAGCCAATTGGGAGTGTTCCAGGGACAGAAAGAGACCCAGTACTTC.

This chain links TRBV27 with TRBJ1-1, with 9 bases matching TRBD1. V was pared by 7 bases and J by 3 bases, with 6 bases of the junction left unmatched. Germline lookup yields CDR1 MNHEY and CDR2 SMNVEV (reference sequence). CDR3 length: 14 residues. CDR3: CASKAGTGYTEAFF. Written as DNA, the CDR3 is TGTGCCAGCAAAGCCGGGACAGGGTACACTGAAGCTTTCTTT.

The V gene is TRBV19, the J gene TRBJ1-2; D is ambiguous. V lost 6 bases to trimming and J lost 6 bases, with 17 bases between them. The CDR3 is 14 amino acids. Germline CDR1 LNHDA, CDR2 SQIVND (reference sequence). The CDR3 is CASSDGYGWDGYTF. The DNA for the CDR3 is TGTGCCAGTAGCGATGGGTACGGGTGGGATGGCTACACCTTC.

This clone has only a few counts. The V gene is TRBV7-2, the J gene TRBJ2-5; TRBD1 agrees at 8 bases. The J segment lost 5 bases and the V segment lost 1 base, leaving 6 bases of the junction unmatched. This CDR3 spans 15 amino acids. CDR1 is SGHTA and CDR2 is FQGNSA in the germline V gene. The CDR3 region is CASSLVGQGAETQYF. The CDR3, as DNA: TGTGCCAGCAGCTTAGTCGGGCAGGGGGCGGAGACCCAGTACTTC.

The J gene is TRBJ1-1, the V gene TRBV19; unclear D gene. The CDR3 totals 15 residues. Germline values: CDR1 LNHDA, CDR2 SQIVND (reference sequence). V was trimmed by 8 bases and J by 3 bases, leaving 19 bases between them. CDR3 sequence reads: CASLQEVGIYTEAFF. The CDR3 nucleotides read TGTGCCAGTTTGCAGGAGGTGGGAATATACACTGAAGCTTTCTTT.

The chain combines TRBV5-1 with TRBJ2-3; 9 bases align to TRBD2. The CDR3 totals 17 residues. Germline V gene sequence: CDR1 SGHRS, CDR2 YFSETQ. The J segment lost 4 bases and the V segment lost 1 base, leaving 10 bases of the junction unmatched. CDR3 coding DNA: TGCGCCAGCAGCTTGACACCAGGGACTAGCAGGGCAGATACGCAGTATTTT. It specifies CASSLTPGTSRADTQYF. Supplemented by reference TRBV5-1 and TRBJ2-3, the full variable domain reads KAGVTQTPRYLIKTRGQQVTLSCSPISGHRSVSWYQQTPGQGLQFLFEYFSETQRNKGNFPGRFSGRQFSNSRSEMNVSTLELGDSALYLCASSLTPGTSRADTQYFGPGTRLTVL.

As DNA, the CDR3 is TGTGCCAGCTCATCCTATCGTGCAGGGGGGGCCAACGTCCTGACTTTC. It is translated as CASSSYRAGGANVLTF. The rearrangement joins TRBV18 to TRBJ2-6, with D perhaps matching TRBD1 (5 bases). V lost 5 bases, J lost 4 bases, and 15 bases lay in between. The V gene's germline CDR1 is KGHSH and CDR2 LQKENI. This CDR3 spans 16 amino acids.